The sequence of this T cell receptor beta chain was determined in a study of T cell repertoires in cytomegalovirus infection. Background on the study: The public TCR beta signatures pointed to both CMV infection and matching HLA type.

TCRdb re-analysed the reads in MiXCR, keeping a single row per CDR3 protein. Found here are roughly 570,000 distinct CDR3 sequences, approximately 40% of them singletons; the top ten hold 48%. Remarks on this clonotype: Its target is unknown.

The TCR sequence derives from a human donor in good health (CMV status not recorded). Some clones in this sample may be carry-over from other donors' samples. Sequenced here: cultured PBMCs, sampled from culture after CMV antigen stimulation.

In nucleotides, the CDR3 is TGTGCCAGCAGTTCGGGACTGAGGCGAGGCTACACCTTC. It codes for CASSSGLRRGYTF. The chain couples TRBV6-5 to TRBJ1-2, with D possibly TRBD1 on 5 matching bases. There are 13 residues in the CDR3. V was cut by 4 bases and J by 8 bases, with 14 bases left in between. CDR1 is MNHEY, CDR2 SVGAGI, per germline.